The 6 T cell receptor beta chains below all came from one sample that was sequenced in a study of response to subunit inactivated influenza vaccine. TCRdb re-called the RT-PCR reads through MiXCR, storing one row per CDR3 protein. The table lists 400,000 to 550,000 distinct CDR3 sequences, around 25% of them singletons. The specimen comprised CD4+ T cells sorted from PBMCs, sampled 5 days after vaccination. The receptors come from a middle-aged man who received an inactivated influenza vaccine.

The rearrangement links TRBV7-9 to TRBJ2-1, with D possibly being TRBD2 (5 bases). The CDR3 covers 15 residues. V was cut by 6 bases and J by 10 bases, with 22 bases left in between. CDR1 SEHNR and CDR2 FQNEAQ come from the germline V gene (reference sequence). This CDR3 is CASRLTGGQTGEQFF. The CDR3 DNA is TGTGCCAGCAGACTTACGGGCGGGCAGACGGGGGAGCAGTTCTTC. Full variable domain (remainder filled in from reference TRBV7-9 and TRBJ2-1): DTGVSQNPRHKITKRGQNVTFRCDPISEHNRLYWYRQTLGQGPEFLTYFQNEAQLEKSRLLSDRFSAERPKGSFSTLEIQRTEQGDSAMYLCASRLTGGQTGEQFFGPGTRLTVL.

This clonotype appeared a few times. This chain uses TRBV12-3 or TRBV12-4 with TRBJ1-5; the D is unclear. Trimming stripped 3 bases from V and 11 bases from J, with 11 bases between. The CDR3 loop spans 12 amino acids. The DNA for the CDR3 is TGTGCCAGCAGTTTCGGACTTGGGACCCAGCATTTT. Its translation is CASSFGLGTQHF.

The V and J genes are TRBV20-1 and TRBJ2-3; 7 bases align to TRBD1. This CDR3 has 13 amino acids. CDR1 DFQATT and CDR2 SNEGSKA come from the germline V gene (reference sequence). Trimming removed 5 bases from V and 2 bases from J; junction bases left unmatched: 4. The CDR3 DNA is TGCAGTGCTTCAGGGGGATTCACAGATACGCAGTATTTT. This codes for CSASGGFTDTQYF.

The V call is TRBV5-1, the J call TRBJ2-2; the D is unclear. Trimming removed 9 bases from V and 2 bases from J, with 14 bases in between. This CDR3 comprises 14 residues. Per germline, CDR1 SGHRS and CDR2 YFSETQ. The DNA of the CDR3 is TGCGCCACCAAGACGACTCCAAACACCGGGGAGCTGTTTTTT. Encoded protein: CATKTTPNTGELFF.

The V call is TRBV29-1, the J call TRBJ2-3; possible D gene TRBD2, 6 bases. The length of the CDR3 is 12 residues. V dropped 6 bases and J dropped 4 bases, with 11 bases sitting between them. From germline, CDR1 is SQVTM and CDR2 ANQGSEA. The CDR3 sequence is CSVSTRADTQYF. CDR3 DNA: TGCAGCGTATCGACTAGAGCAGATACGCAGTATTTT.

The V gene is TRBV19, the J gene TRBJ2-1; 9 positions agree with TRBD2. Germline CDR1 and CDR2: LNHDA and SQIVND (reference sequence). V lost 1 base and J lost 6; bases outside the gene matches: 7. CDR3 length: 16 residues. CDR3 sequence: CASSIGRTSEFNEQFF. CDR3 bases: TGTGCCAGTAGTATAGGAAGGACTAGCGAATTCAATGAGCAGTTCTTC. The full variable domain, rest sourced from reference TRBV19 and TRBJ2-1, is DGGITQSPKYLFRKEGQNVTLSCEQNLNHDAMYWYRQDPGQGLRLIYYSQIVNDFQKGDIAEGYSVSREKKESFPLTVTSAQKNPTAFYLCASSIGRTSEFNEQFFGPGTRLTVL.